This passage covers 18 T cell receptor beta chains from one sample sequenced in a study of T-cell reconstitution after alpha-beta-depleted transplantation in children. Preparation of the TCRbeta library used unique molecular identifiers. In TCRdb, the PCR reads were re-called with MiXCR into one record per CDR3 protein. The sample comprises about 540,000 distinct CDR3 sequences, around 19% of which are singletons, and 3.3% rests with the top ten. Here the sequenced sample was PBMCs from the stem cell graft donor, taken from the stem cell graft. All receptors come from a human donor who donated a stem cell graft to a child with acute lymphoblastic leukemia.

The chain carries TRBV7-9 and TRBJ1-2; no definite D call. CDR3 size: 14 residues. Germline V gene lookup returns CDR1 SEHNR and CDR2 FQNEAQ (reference sequence). V lost 5 bases and J 8 bases, leaving 18 bases between the germline ends. The CDR3 bases are TGTGCCAGCAGCCCCACAATGAGGATAGGAGGCTACACCTTC. Encoded protein: CASSPTMRIGGYTF.

The chain employs TRBV20-1 and TRBJ2-7, with TRBD2 matching over 11 bases. CDR1 is DFQATT, CDR2 SNEGSKA, per germline (reference sequence). With V trimmed by 3 bases and J by 1 base, 11 bases remained unmatched. There are 17 residues in the CDR3. This CDR3 is CSASLSGRVLTSYEQYF. CDR3 sequence (DNA): TGCAGTGCTAGCCTTAGCGGGAGGGTCCTAACGTCCTACGAGCAGTACTTC.

The V call is TRBV3-1, the J call TRBJ1-5, with TRBD1 as a possible D gene (6 bases). The CDR3 sequence is 18 residues long. Germline values: CDR1 LGHDT, CDR2 YNNKEL (reference sequence). The germline V and J ends were trimmed by 5 bases and 3 bases, with 23 bases remaining between them. The CDR3 bases are TGTGCCAGCAGCGGCGATCCAAGAGACAGGAAGCCCAATCAGCCCCAGCATTTT. It translates to CASSGDPRDRKPNQPQHF.

This clonotype was detected a few times. The chain couples TRBV27 to TRBJ1-1; D may be TRBD1 (5 bases). CDR3 size: 13 residues. Germline V gene lookup returns CDR1 MNHEY and CDR2 SMNVEV (reference sequence). Trimming took 5 bases from V and 5 from J, leaving 12 bases between them. The CDR3 nucleotides read TGTGCCAGCAGTACCCCGACAGCGACTGAAGCTTTCTTT. It translates to CASSTPTATEAFF.

Only a few counts were recorded for this clonotype. The chain has TRBV11-1 and TRBJ2-1; maybe TRBD2 (6 bases). The V end was cut by 5 bases, the J end by 8 bases, with 22 bases between. This CDR3 contains 16 residues. CDR1 and CDR2 from the germline V gene are SGHAT and FQDESV (reference sequence). The CDR3 DNA reads as TGTGCCAGCAGCGCCTGGGACTGGGCTGGTGTAGATGAGCAGTTCTTC. Its translation is CASSAWDWAGVDEQFF.

V is TRBV5-6 and J is TRBJ2-6; tentative D call: TRBD1 (7 bases). This CDR3 region has 19 residues. The germline V gene encodes CDR1 SGHDT and CDR2 YYEEEE. V lost 0 bases to trimming and J lost 3 bases, with 19 bases between them. The CDR3 nucleotides are TGTGCCAGCAGCTTGGAGAAGACAGGGACTTTAGGTGGGGCCAACGTCCTGACTTTC. Translating it yields CASSLEKTGTLGGANVLTF.

This clonotype showed up just once. This chain joins TRBV12-3 or TRBV12-4 and TRBJ1-2, with D tentatively TRBD1 (5 bases). This CDR3 is 14 amino acids long. V dropped 7 bases and J dropped 7 bases, with 19 bases sitting between them. This CDR3 is CASTLGGADCGYTF. The CDR3 DNA reads TGTGCCAGCACCCTGGGAGGGGCTGACTGTGGCTACACCTTC.

The genes are TRBV25-1 and TRBJ2-5; D might be TRBD1 (6 bases). Looked up from germline, CDR1 is MGHDK and CDR2 is SYGVNS. The CDR3 length is 15 residues. Trimming removed 2 bases at V and 5 bases at J, with 15 bases between. The CDR3 DNA sequence: TGTGCCAGCAGTGAAGGCGACAGGAATCGGGAGACCCAGTACTTC. It translates to CASSEGDRNRETQYF.

This clonotype occurred a few times. The chain couples TRBV15 to TRBJ2-3; TRBD1 or TRBD2 may be the D gene (6 bases each). The ends were cut back, 8 bases at V and 0 bases at J, with 18 bases in the middle. Germline V gene sequence: CDR1 LNHNV, CDR2 YYDKDF (reference sequence). This CDR3 contains 16 residues. The CDR3 region has the DNA TGTGCCACCCAAGAGGGCGGGACACCAAGCACAGATACGCAGTATTTT. Translating it yields CATQEGGTPSTDTQYF. Full variable domain (outside the CDR3, taken from reference TRBV15 and TRBJ2-3): DAMVIQNPRYQVTQFGKPVTLSCSQTLNHNVMYWYQQKSSQAPKLLFHYYDKDFNNEADTPDNFQSRRPNTSFCFLDIRSPGLGDTAMYLCATQEGGTPSTDTQYFGPGTRLTVL.

The rearrangement joins TRBV15 to TRBJ2-1; D might be TRBD1 or TRBD2, each matching 5 bases. V dropped 5 bases and J dropped 9 bases, with 20 bases sitting between them. This CDR3 region has 15 residues. Germline CDR1 LNHNV, CDR2 YYDKDF (reference sequence). The CDR3 region is CATSERGDPRSEQFF. CDR3 sequence (DNA): TGTGCCACCAGCGAGCGAGGGGATCCCCGATCTGAGCAGTTCTTC.

The chain couples TRBV12-3 or TRBV12-4 to TRBJ2-1, with D unclear. Trimming took 4 bases from V and 9 from J, leaving 10 bases between them. The CDR3 loop spans 12 amino acids. The CDR3 coding sequence is TGTGCCAGCAGTTCCGGTTTCAGTGAGCAGTTCTTC. Translation gives CASSSGFSEQFF.

On this clonotype itself: Germline is not matched at one junction end, which may reflect a read error. V gene TRBV2 combines with J gene TRBJ2-5; D gene unclear. Germline values: CDR1 SNHLY, CDR2 FYNNEI. The CDR3 is 14 amino acids. The CDR3 nucleotides read TGTGCCAGCGCCTCTGACGGGTACCAGGAGACCCAGTACTTC. It encodes CASASDGYQETQYF.

In this sample, this clonotype turned up a few times. V and J are TRBV9 and TRBJ2-2, with a tentative D call TRBD1 (5 bases). Germline assignment: CDR1 SGDLS and CDR2 YYNGEE. Trimming removed 0 bases from V and 4 bases from J, with 10 bases in between. The CDR3 has 15 amino acids. The CDR3 sequence: CASSVDLTATGELFF. The CDR3 DNA follows: TGTGCCAGCAGCGTAGATCTGACAGCCACCGGGGAGCTGTTTTTT.

This sequence joins TRBV5-1 and TRBJ2-7; TRBD2 agrees at 8 bases. Looked up from germline, CDR1 is SGHRS and CDR2 is YFSETQ. The V and J ends lost 0 bases and 6 bases, in that order; junction bases with no gene match: 14. The CDR3 extends over 17 amino acids. The CDR3 DNA reads TGCGCCAGCAGCTTGGCCCGAGTTTCGGCGGGAGGACGCGAGCAGTACTTC. Translation: CASSLARVSAGGREQYF.

This clonotype turned up a few times. The J gene is TRBJ2-7, the V gene TRBV5-1; D may be TRBD2 (5 bases). V was pared by 2 bases and J by 3 bases, with 9 bases between. Germline assignment: CDR1 SGHRS and CDR2 YFSETQ. The CDR3 is 13 amino acids. CDR3 sequence reads: CASSLTEDYEQYF. CDR3 DNA: TGCGCCAGCAGCTTAACGGAGGACTACGAGCAGTACTTC. Filled out from reference TRBV5-1 and TRBJ2-7, the complete variable domain reads KAGVTQTPRYLIKTRGQQVTLSCSPISGHRSVSWYQQTPGQGLQFLFEYFSETQRNKGNFPGRFSGRQFSNSRSEMNVSTLELGDSALYLCASSLTEDYEQYFGPGTRLTVT.

This clonotype was observed a handful of times. The chain combines TRBV12-3 or TRBV12-4 with TRBJ2-5, with 8 nucleotides matching TRBD2. CDR3 length: 15 amino acids. V was pared by 4 bases and J by 1 base, with 5 bases of the junction left unmatched. The CDR3 loop is CASSSGLDTQETQYF. DNA of the CDR3: TGTGCCAGCAGTTCGGGACTAGACACCCAAGAGACCCAGTACTTC.

In its sample, this clonotype was seen a few times. The V and J genes are TRBV3-1 and TRBJ1-3; D is ambiguous. This CDR3 comprises 13 residues. Per the germline V gene, CDR1 is LGHDT and CDR2 is YNNKEL (reference sequence). Trimming pared 1 base from V and 7 bases from J, leaving 8 bases between. Here the CDR3 DNA reads TGTGCCAGCAGCCAAGTGGATGGGAACACCATATATTTT. Protein product: CASSQVDGNTIYF.

This clonotype has a handful of counts. V is TRBV15 and J is TRBJ2-7; TRBD1 matches 10 bases. The germline V gene has CDR1 LNHNV and CDR2 YYDKDF (reference sequence). V shed 5 bases, J shed 6 bases, and the junction held 7 bases outside the gene matches. The CDR3 length is 14 residues. CDR3: CATSGGQGDFEQYF. The CDR3 coding sequence is TGTGCCACCAGCGGAGGACAGGGGGACTTCGAGCAGTACTTC.